This T cell receptor (beta chain) was profiled in a study of blood T cell repertoires in COVID-19. Study context: Some COVID-19 samples were acute and others convalescent; all came from the United States, Italy and Spain. In each case, the material was cDNA or gDNA derived from T cells, B-cell-depleted T cells, or PBMCs.

How the authors handled the data: Counts of nucleated cells, estimated from reference gene primer amplification, were obtained. Libraries were prepared by immunoSEQ multiplex PCR; TCRdb keeps only in-frame clonotypes and omits some of them. Clonal size and the V and J genes are those of that table, whereas D and trimming came from the DNA. The table has 87,000 or so clones, more than 75% seen once. Germline values: CDR1 SGHTA, CDR2 FQGNSA. The CDR3 runs to 13 residues. V was cut by 1 base and J by 4 bases, with 7 bases left in between. The sample taken for sequencing was peripheral blood. The genes are TRBV7-2 and TRBJ1-2, with D uncertain. The TCR comes from a woman aged 80 or older with acute or convalescent COVID-19. CDR3 residues: CASSLDYLYGYTF. The CDR3 DNA reads TGTGCCAGCAGCTTAGACTATCTCTATGGCTACACCTTC.